These T cell receptor beta chains were read from a single sample in a study of blood T cells in healthy people across ages. TCRdb reprocessed the 5' RACE reads with MiXCR, giving one entry per CDR3 protein. The sample yields more than 1.4 million distinct CDR3 sequences, 35% to 45% seen once. Sequencing was done on a sample of blood. All receptors derive from a woman aged 18-29 years in good health. The CDR3 runs from the conserved cysteine through the conserved F or W. The D gene is left open where the match is weak. Some rows mark clone size as missing; the rest say once, few, many or name a class of expanded clone.

DNA: TGCAGTGCTTTTCCCGGGGGAGGGGTCCTTAACACTGAAGCTTTCTTT
CDR3: CSAFPGGGVLNTEAFF
D: NA
J: TRBJ1-1
size: NA
V: TRBV20-1

DNA: TGCGCCAGCAGCCAACCCGCGGGAGGCTCCTACAATGAGCAGTTCTTC
CDR3: CASSQPAGGSYNEQFF
D: TRBD2
J: TRBJ2-1
size: NA
V: TRBV4-1

DNA: TGCGCCAGCAGCCGAGACGGGAGCCAAAAAAACATTCAGTACTTC
CDR3: CASSRDGSQKNIQYF
D: NA
J: TRBJ2-4
size: many
V: TRBV4-1

DNA: TGTGCCAGCAGCGCCGACCCGGGACTAGCGGGGGTGTCCGCAGATACGCAGTATTTT
CDR3: CASSADPGLAGVSADTQYF
D: TRBD2
J: TRBJ2-3
size: few
V: TRBV11-2

DNA: TGCAGTGCCAGACGGGACGATATGGACTATGGCTACACCTTC
CDR3: CSARRDDMDYGYTF
D: NA
J: TRBJ1-2
size: NA
V: TRBV20-1

DNA: TGTGCCAGCAGTGCGCGGCTAGCGGGCTCCTACAATGAGCAGTACTTC
CDR3: CASSARLAGSYNEQYF
D: TRBD2
J: TRBJ2-7
size: NA
V: TRBV2

DNA: TGTGCCAGCAGCCCCCATCCGGGGGGGGCCATGCGATACAATGAGCAGTTCTTC
CDR3: CASSPHPGGAMRYNEQFF
D: TRBD2
J: TRBJ2-1
size: NA
V: TRBV9

DNA: TGTGCCGGGCACAGGGTTGGCACTGAAGCTTTCTTT
CDR3: CAGHRVGTEAFF
D: NA
J: TRBJ1-1
size: NA
V: TRBV19

DNA: TGCAGTGGTATAGCGGGAGTTTTAGGTGAGCAGTTCTTC
CDR3: CSGIAGVLGEQFF
D: TRBD2
J: TRBJ2-1
size: once
V: TRBV20-1

DNA: TGTGCCGTCGGGACAGGGGACTCCTACGAGCAGTACTTC
CDR3: CAVGTGDSYEQYF
D: TRBD1
J: TRBJ2-7
size: once
V: TRBV19

DNA: TGTGCCAGCAGCAACCCGACCCTCTATGGCTACACCTTC
CDR3: CASSNPTLYGYTF
D: NA
J: TRBJ1-2
size: few
V: TRBV7-9

DNA: TGTGCCAGCAGCCAATCGGGGGGCCAGTCCTACGAGCAGTACTTC
CDR3: CASSQSGGQSYEQYF
D: NA
J: TRBJ2-7
size: few
V: TRBV4-2

DNA: TGTGCCAGCAGTTTTCTGGCGGGGGTGGGTGAGCAGTTCTTC
CDR3: CASSFLAGVGEQFF
D: TRBD2
J: TRBJ2-1
size: few
V: TRBV28

DNA: TGTGCCAGCAGTTGGGACAAAAGGAGCTCCTACGAGCAGTACTTC
CDR3: CASSWDKRSSYEQYF
D: NA
J: TRBJ2-7
size: few
V: TRBV6-5

DNA: TGCGCCAGCAGTGCGAGTTGGAATTCGGGAGATACGCAGTATTTT
CDR3: CASSASWNSGDTQYF
D: NA
J: TRBJ2-3
size: few
V: TRBV10-1

DNA: TGTGCCAGCAGGACAGGCGGGGCTCAAGAGACCCAGTACTTC
CDR3: CASRTGGAQETQYF
D: NA
J: TRBJ2-5
size: NA
V: TRBV2

DNA: TGTGCCAGCAGCTGGACCGACGGGGACTACGAGCAGTACTTC
CDR3: CASSWTDGDYEQYF
D: NA
J: TRBJ2-7
size: NA
V: TRBV5-5

DNA: TGTGCCAGCAGCTCCACCCGGGACCGAAGAACAGATACGCAGTATTTT
CDR3: CASSSTRDRRTDTQYF
D: NA
J: TRBJ2-3
size: NA
V: TRBV11-2

DNA: TGTGCCAGCAGGCTACAGGGGGCAACCTACGAGCAGTACTTC
CDR3: CASRLQGATYEQYF
D: TRBD1
J: TRBJ2-7
size: few
V: TRBV6-5

DNA: TGTGCCAGCAGCCCGACAGGGAACCAAGCTTTCTTT
CDR3: CASSPTGNQAFF
D: TRBD1
J: TRBJ1-1
size: NA
V: TRBV28

DNA: TGCGCCAGCACCCCTAGGACAGGGGGCCCCTACGAGCAGTACTTC
CDR3: CASTPRTGGPYEQYF
D: TRBD1
J: TRBJ2-7
size: NA
V: TRBV5-1

DNA: TGTGCCAGCGGACGGAAAACCGGCGGGGAGCTGTTTTTT
CDR3: CASGRKTGGELFF
D: NA
J: TRBJ2-2
size: NA
V: TRBV18

DNA: TGTGCCAGCAGTGATCCTAGCGGGGTCAATGAGCAGTTCTTC
CDR3: CASSDPSGVNEQFF
D: TRBD2
J: TRBJ2-1
size: few
V: TRBV2

DNA: TGTGCCAGCAGTTCTCACCCCGGGACTAGCGGGTCCTACGAGCAGTACTTC
CDR3: CASSSHPGTSGSYEQYF
D: TRBD2
J: TRBJ2-7
size: NA
V: TRBV2

DNA: TGCAGCGTTGGGAGCGGGGGCCAGCCCCAGCATTTT
CDR3: CSVGSGGQPQHF
D: NA
J: TRBJ1-5
size: few
V: TRBV29-1

DNA: TGTGCCAGCAGCAGAGGGACCGGCGGAGACCGGAGCTACACCTTC
CDR3: CASSRGTGGDRSYTF
D: NA
J: TRBJ1-2
size: few
V: TRBV27

DNA: TGTGCCAGCAGCTACCACGGGCAGGGTTTCCGTAGCGAGCAGTACTTC
CDR3: CASSYHGQGFRSEQYF
D: NA
J: TRBJ2-7
size: NA
V: TRBV28

DNA: TGTGCTAGTGGCTCCCCCGGGACAGGTACCTACGAGCAGTACTTC
CDR3: CASGSPGTGTYEQYF
D: TRBD1
J: TRBJ2-7
size: many
V: TRBV12-5

DNA: TGTGCCAGCAGCCCGACAGGGCCTGGTGAAAAACTGTTTTTT
CDR3: CASSPTGPGEKLFF
D: TRBD1
J: TRBJ1-4
size: NA
V: TRBV3-1

DNA: TGTGCCATCACAGGGGAGAGGTTATCCCACGAGCAGTACTTC
CDR3: CAITGERLSHEQYF
D: NA
J: TRBJ2-7
size: few
V: TRBV10-3

DNA: TGTGCCAGCAGCTTGGAAGGGACTAGCAATGAGCAGTTCTTC
CDR3: CASSLEGTSNEQFF
D: TRBD2
J: TRBJ2-1
size: once
V: TRBV5-4

DNA: TGCAGTGTTCCGGGACAGGGGACTAACAATGAGCAGTTCTTC
CDR3: CSVPGQGTNNEQFF
D: TRBD1
J: TRBJ2-1
size: NA
V: TRBV20-1

DNA: TGCAGTCCCAGCGGGGGGCCGGCGGATACGCAGTATTTT
CDR3: CSPSGGPADTQYF
D: TRBD2
J: TRBJ2-3
size: few
V: TRBV20-1

DNA: TGTGCCAGCAGGCTCTATCGGGAGGACCGGAATACGCAGTATTTT
CDR3: CASRLYREDRNTQYF
D: TRBD2
J: TRBJ2-3
size: NA
V: TRBV12-3/TRBV12-4

DNA: TGTGCCAGCAGCTTAGTTGGGCGGTCCCCTGGGAATGAGCAGTTCTTC
CDR3: CASSLVGRSPGNEQFF
D: NA
J: TRBJ2-1
size: NA
V: TRBV7-2

DNA: TGTGCCAGCAGTTACAGCACTAGCGGTGAGCAGTTCTTC
CDR3: CASSYSTSGEQFF
D: TRBD2
J: TRBJ2-1
size: few
V: TRBV6-5

DNA: TGCGCCAGCAGCGTGGGGAGCACAGATACGCAGTATTTT
CDR3: CASSVGSTDTQYF
D: NA
J: TRBJ2-3
size: many
V: TRBV27

DNA: TGTGCCAGTAGTATCGCGCCGGGGGACCAGACGGGGGGCTACACCTTC
CDR3: CASSIAPGDQTGGYTF
D: NA
J: TRBJ1-2
size: NA
V: TRBV19

DNA: TGCAGTGCTCTCCGGACGGCCCGCGGGGGAGAGCAGTACTTC
CDR3: CSALRTARGGEQYF
D: TRBD2
J: TRBJ2-5
size: few
V: TRBV20-1

DNA: TGTGCCAGCAGTCCTCCCGGGGACATTTATGAAAAACTGTTTTTT
CDR3: CASSPPGDIYEKLFF
D: NA
J: TRBJ1-4
size: NA
V: TRBV25-1

DNA: TGTGCCAGCAGTGCCCACGGGGGAGCAGATACGCAGTATTTT
CDR3: CASSAHGGADTQYF
D: NA
J: TRBJ2-3
size: NA
V: TRBV25-1

DNA: TGCGCCAGCAGCCCAGATGACCCGTACCGGCAGTACTTC
CDR3: CASSPDDPYRQYF
D: NA
J: TRBJ2-5
size: many
V: TRBV5-1

DNA: TGTGCCAGCAGCCAAGTAAGTGGGGCCGCGGATGTGCAGTTCTTC
CDR3: CASSQVSGAADVQFF
D: NA
J: TRBJ2-1
size: NA
V: TRBV3-1